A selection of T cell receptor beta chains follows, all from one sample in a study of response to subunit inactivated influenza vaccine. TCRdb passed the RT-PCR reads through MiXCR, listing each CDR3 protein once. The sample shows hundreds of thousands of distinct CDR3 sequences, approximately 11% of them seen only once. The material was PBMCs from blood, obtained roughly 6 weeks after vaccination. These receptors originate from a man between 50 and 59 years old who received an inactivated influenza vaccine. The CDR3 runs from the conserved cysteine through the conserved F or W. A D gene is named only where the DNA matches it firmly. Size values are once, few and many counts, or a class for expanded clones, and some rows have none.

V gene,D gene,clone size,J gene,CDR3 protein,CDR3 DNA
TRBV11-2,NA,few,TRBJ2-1,CASSLVWGETNEQFF,TGTGCCAGCAGCTTAGTTTGGGGGGAGACCAATGAGCAGTTCTTC
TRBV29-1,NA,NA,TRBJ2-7,CSVESRVYPYEQYF,TGCAGCGTTGAATCCAGGGTGTACCCCTACGAGCAGTACTTC
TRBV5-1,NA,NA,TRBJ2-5,CASSNPGSTQETQYF,TGCGCCAGCAGCAACCCCGGGAGCACCCAAGAGACCCAGTACTTC
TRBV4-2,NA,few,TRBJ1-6,CASSQGRTYNSPLHF,TGTGCCAGCAGCCAAGGACGGACCTATAATTCACCCCTCCACTTT
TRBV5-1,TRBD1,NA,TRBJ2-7,CASSLVHRGRMSSYEQYF,TGCGCCAGCAGCTTGGTACACAGGGGGCGCATGTCATCCTACGAGCAGTACTTC
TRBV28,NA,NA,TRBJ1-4,CASSFGVMDILALATNEKLFF,TGTGCCAGCAGTTTCGGCGTCATGGACATCCTAGCGCTAGCAACTAATGAAAAACTGTTTTTT
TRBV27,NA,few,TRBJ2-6,CASKQRASGANVLTF,TGTGCCAGCAAGCAACGGGCCTCTGGGGCCAACGTCCTGACTTTC
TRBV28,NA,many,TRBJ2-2,CASGRTGELFF,TGTGCCAGCGGGAGGACCGGGGAGCTGTTTTTT
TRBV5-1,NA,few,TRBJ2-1,CASSLGPVSYNEQFF,TGCGCCAGCAGCTTGGGGCCGGTTTCCTACAATGAGCAGTTCTTC
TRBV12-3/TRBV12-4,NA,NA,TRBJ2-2,CASSISGTGELFF,TGTGCCAGCAGTATCTCGGGCACCGGGGAGCTGTTTTTT
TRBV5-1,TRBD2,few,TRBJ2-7,CASSTGTSGALSYEQYF,TGCGCCAGCAGCACCGGGACTAGCGGGGCCCTCTCCTACGAGCAGTACTTC
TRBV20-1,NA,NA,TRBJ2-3,CSARGLALSTDTQYF,TGCAGTGCTAGAGGGTTAGCGCTCAGCACAGATACGCAGTATTTT
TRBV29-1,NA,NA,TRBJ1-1,CSVETGGFEAFF,TGCAGCGTTGAGACTGGGGGCTTTGAAGCTTTCTTT
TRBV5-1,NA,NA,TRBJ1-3,CASSLGPGSGNTIYF,TGCGCCAGCAGCTTGGGGCCAGGCTCTGGAAACACCATATATTTT
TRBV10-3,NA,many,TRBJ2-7,CAISESNLGVYEQYF,TGTGCCATCAGTGAGTCGAATTTGGGAGTGTACGAGCAGTACTTC
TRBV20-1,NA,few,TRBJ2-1,CSARHLRLSGIRNEQFF,TGCAGTGCTCGTCACCTGCGGCTAAGCGGTATTAGAAATGAGCAGTTCTTC
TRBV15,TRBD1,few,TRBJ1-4,CATSLSGQINEKLFF,TGTGCCACCAGCCTTTCGGGACAGATTAATGAAAAACTGTTTTTT
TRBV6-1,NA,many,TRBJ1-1,CASRNQGLNTEAFF,TGTGCCAGCAGGAATCAGGGTCTGAACACTGAAGCTTTCTTT
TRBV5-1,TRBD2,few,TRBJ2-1,CASSLLPLAEFLYNEQFF,TGCGCCAGCAGCTTGTTGCCCCTAGCGGAATTCCTCTACAATGAGCAGTTCTTC
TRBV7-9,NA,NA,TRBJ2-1,CASSLSGAHNEQFF,TGTGCCAGCAGCTTGTCAGGGGCCCACAATGAGCAGTTCTTC
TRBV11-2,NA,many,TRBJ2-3,CASSLVAGPDTQYF,TGTGCCAGCAGCTTAGTTGCAGGGCCAGATACGCAGTATTTT
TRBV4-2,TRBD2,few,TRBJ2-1,CASSQLPGTSSYEQFF,TGTGCCAGCAGCCAATTACCCGGGACTAGTAGCTATGAGCAGTTCTTC
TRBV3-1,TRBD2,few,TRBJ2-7,CASSPGLARREQYF,TGTGCCAGCAGTCCGGGACTAGCGAGAAGGGAGCAGTACTTC
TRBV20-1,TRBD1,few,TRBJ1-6,CSARDFPGRGGNSPLHF,TGCAGTGCTAGAGATTTCCCCGGCAGGGGGGGTAATTCACCCCTCCACTTT
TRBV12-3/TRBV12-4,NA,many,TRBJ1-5,CASSLTGPYSNQPQHF,TGTGCCAGCAGTTTGACAGGACCTTATAGCAATCAGCCCCAGCATTTT
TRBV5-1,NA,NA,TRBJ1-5,CASRLGEGQPQHF,TGCGCCAGCAGGTTGGGGGAAGGACAGCCCCAGCATTTT
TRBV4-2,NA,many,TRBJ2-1,CASSQEISGSSYNEQFF,TGTGCCAGCAGCCAAGAAATCTCAGGGAGCTCCTACAATGAGCAGTTCTTC
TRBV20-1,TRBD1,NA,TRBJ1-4,CSARGDRGGEKLFF,TGCAGTGCTAGAGGAGACAGGGGTGGAGAAAAACTGTTTTTT
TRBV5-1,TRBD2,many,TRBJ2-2,CASSLDGGRNTGELFF,TGCGCCAGCAGCTTGGATGGCGGGAGGAACACCGGGGAGCTGTTTTTT
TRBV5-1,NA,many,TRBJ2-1,CASSSTGSRRNEQFF,TGCGCCAGCAGCTCTACAGGGTCTAGGCGCAATGAGCAGTTCTTC
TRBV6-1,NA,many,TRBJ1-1,CASSEPRTEAFF,TGTGCCAGCAGTGAACCCCGTACTGAAGCTTTCTTT
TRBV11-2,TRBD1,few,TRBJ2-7,CASSPRGDRGYEQYF,TGTGCCAGCAGTCCTAGAGGGGACAGGGGCTACGAGCAGTACTTC
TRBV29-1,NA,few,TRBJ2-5,CSSGGPGAGTQYF,TGCAGCTCCGGCGGGCCCGGGGCGGGGACCCAGTACTTC
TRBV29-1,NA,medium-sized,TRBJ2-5,CSVEGDRQTQYF,TGCAGCGTTGAGGGGGATAGGCAGACCCAGTACTTC
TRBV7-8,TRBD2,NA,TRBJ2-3,CASSLGLAEFSSTDTQYF,TGTGCCAGCAGCTTAGGACTAGCGGAGTTCTCTAGCACAGATACGCAGTATTTT
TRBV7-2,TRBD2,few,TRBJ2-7,CASSSPRTSNSYEQYF,TGTGCCAGCAGCTCCCCCAGGACTAGCAACTCCTACGAGCAGTACTTC